These 8 T cell receptor beta chains originate from one sample sequenced in a study of T cells in Graves' hyperthyroidism and ophthalmopathy. The CDR3 regions of TCR beta were amplified from RNA transcripts. The study used the HTBI primer set for a first-round RT-PCR of the TCR CDR3. TCRdb re-called the multiplex PCR reads with MiXCR, one entry per CDR3 protein. Here the sample spans about 480,000 distinct CDR3 sequences, 13% to 15% being singletons. Input material: blood. Source of these receptors: a woman under 30 with Graves' hyperthyroidism.

This chain connects TRBV2 to TRBJ2-3, with 9 nucleotides matching TRBD2. CDR3 length: 16 residues. The germline V gene has CDR1 SNHLY and CDR2 FYNNEI. With 6 bases clipped from V and 7 bases from J, the junction kept 14 bases outside the gene matches. CDR3 region: CASSPWEREATNTQYF. The CDR3 DNA follows: TGTGCCAGCAGCCCCTGGGAGCGGGAGGCTACAAATACGCAGTATTTT.

This chain uses TRBV18 with TRBJ1-3, with TRBD1 matching 7 bases. J gave up 0 bases and V 3 bases, and 8 bases lay outside the gene matches. Germline-derived CDR1 and CDR2 are KGHSH and LQKENI. This CDR3 region has 17 residues. The CDR3 DNA reads TGTGCCAGCTCACCCCAGGGGACAGTCTTCTCTGGAAACACCATATATTTT. Its protein is CASSPQGTVFSGNTIYF. Filled out from reference TRBV18 and TRBJ1-3, the complete variable domain reads NAGVMQNPRHLVRRRGQEARLRCSPMKGHSHVYWYRQLPEEGLKFMVYLQKENIIDESGMPKERFSAEFPKEGPSILRIQQVVRGDSAAYFCASSPQGTVFSGNTIYFGEGSWLTVV.

The chain couples TRBV24-1 to TRBJ1-6; D is possibly TRBD1 (6 bases). Germline loops: CDR1 KGHDR, CDR2 SFDVKD. The ends were cut back, 3 bases at V and 5 bases at J, with 16 bases in the middle. The CDR3 runs to 17 residues. In DNA, the CDR3 is TGTGCCACCAGTGATCCCGGCAGGGGAGGGAATAATTCACCCCTCCACTTT. This encodes CATSDPGRGGNNSPLHF.

The V and J genes are TRBV6-2 or TRBV6-3 and TRBJ2-3; D is ambiguous. Germline V gene data show CDR1 as MNHEY and CDR2 as SVGEGT. The CDR3 consists of 12 residues. The ends were cut back, 1 base at V and 4 bases at J, with 3 bases in the middle. The CDR3 DNA follows: TGTGCCAGCAGTTACTACTCAGATACGCAGTATTTT. Protein: CASSYYSDTQYF.

The chain joins TRBV7-9 to TRBJ1-1, with D uncertain. The germline V gene has CDR1 SEHNR and CDR2 FQNEAQ (reference sequence). With 3 bases removed from V and 1 base from J, the gap between germline ends came to 12 bases. This CDR3 region has 15 residues. The CDR3 DNA reads as TGTGCCAGCAGCTTTTCGAACAGTTGGAACACTGAAGCTTTCTTT. It specifies CASSFSNSWNTEAFF. The complete variable domain, with remaining parts taken from reference TRBV7-9 and TRBJ1-1, reads DTGVSQNPRHKITKRGQNVTFRCDPISEHNRLYWYRQTLGQGPEFLTYFQNEAQLEKSRLLSDRFSAERPKGSFSTLEIQRTEQGDSAMYLCASSFSNSWNTEAFFGQGTRLTVV.

In its sample, this clonotype was seen many times. This chain joins TRBV11-2 and TRBJ2-7, with 8 bases that match TRBD1. The CDR3 consists of 15 residues. V dropped 3 bases and J dropped 2; count of bases not matched to a gene: 6. CDR1 and CDR2 from the germline V gene are SGHAT and FQNNGV. In nucleotides, the CDR3 is TGTGCCAGCAGCTTGGACAGGGTGGGGCCCTACGAGCAGTACGTC. This sequence encodes CASSLDRVGPYEQYV.

The chain uses TRBV29-1 and TRBJ1-4; D possibly corresponds to TRBD1 (5 bases). Germline-derived CDR1 and CDR2 are SQVTM and ANQGSEA. V was clipped by 7 bases and J by 3 bases, with 15 bases between them. CDR3 length equals 14 residues. CDR3 residues: CSGGRGGPNEKLFF. CDR3 bases: TGCAGCGGTGGTCGGGGCGGACCTAATGAAAAACTGTTTTTT.

This chain joins TRBV19 and TRBJ2-1, with 8 bases aligning to TRBD2. Germline V lookup: CDR1 LNHDA, CDR2 SQIVND (reference sequence). V shed 4 bases and J 6 bases; nucleotides not matched to a gene: 11. CDR3 size: 16 residues. This CDR3 is CASSNQREWVGNEQFF. In DNA, the CDR3 is TGTGCCAGTAGTAACCAGCGGGAGTGGGTCGGCAATGAGCAGTTCTTC. The full variable domain, rest sourced from reference TRBV19 and TRBJ2-1, is DGGITQSPKYLFRKEGQNVTLSCEQNLNHDAMYWYRQDPGQGLRLIYYSQIVNDFQKGDIAEGYSVSREKKESFPLTVTSAQKNPTAFYLCASSNQREWVGNEQFFGPGTRLTVL.